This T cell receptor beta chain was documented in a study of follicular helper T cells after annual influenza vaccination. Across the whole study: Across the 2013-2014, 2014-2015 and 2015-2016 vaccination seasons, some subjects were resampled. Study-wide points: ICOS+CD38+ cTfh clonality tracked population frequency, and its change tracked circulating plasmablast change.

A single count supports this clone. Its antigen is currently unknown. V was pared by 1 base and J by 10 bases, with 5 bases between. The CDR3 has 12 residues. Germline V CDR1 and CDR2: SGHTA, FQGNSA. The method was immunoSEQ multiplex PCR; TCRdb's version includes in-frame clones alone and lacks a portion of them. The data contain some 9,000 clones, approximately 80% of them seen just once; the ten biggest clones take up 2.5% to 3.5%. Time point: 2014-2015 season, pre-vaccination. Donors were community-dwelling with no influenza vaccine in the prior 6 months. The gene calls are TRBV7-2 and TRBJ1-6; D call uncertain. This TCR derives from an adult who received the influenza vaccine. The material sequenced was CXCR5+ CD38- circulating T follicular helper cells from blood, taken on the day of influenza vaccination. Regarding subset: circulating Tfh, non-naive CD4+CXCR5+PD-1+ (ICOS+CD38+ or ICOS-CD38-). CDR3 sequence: CASSLDLSPLHF. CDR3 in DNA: TGTGCCAGCAGCTTAGACCTATCACCCCTCCACTTT.